This T cell receptor (beta chain) is from a study of human thymus T cells (TCRdb year 2020). Looking at the study overall: TCR alpha and beta repertoires from about eight infant thymus samples and four related peripheral blood samples were characterized in the study. Donor ages ranged from about 7 to 244 days, and the cohort comprised six male and a couple of female infants.

Overall study results and their limits: On average, roughly 800,000 unique TCRB clonotypes were obtained from thymus samples, compared with 70,000 to 100,000 from blood samples. The related research reported highly overlapping thymic TCR repertoires among unrelated individuals. Usage of V and J gene segments appeared to be biased in both the thymic and the peripheral blood repertoires.

Per the germline V gene, SQVTM is the CDR1 and ANQGSEA is the CDR2. V is reduced by 7 bases and J by 9 bases, leaving a spacing of 13 bases between them. Counted from cysteine to phenylalanine, this CDR3 has 11 amino acids. Only the CDR3 DNA is retained, 33 bases long and in frame from the first base. Thymus tissue was obtained as surgical resects removed during corrective cardiac surgery. The donors were immunologically healthy infants in Finland who had open corrective cardiac surgery for congenital heart defects. Thymocytes were mechanically released from the tissue and were stored as pellets of about 9-33 million cells at -70 degrees C. A QIAsymphony instrument was used to extract genomic DNA from the frozen cell pellets. This clone occurred once. Its antigen remains undetermined. Within one base of it there is no much larger clone, and no base qualities were kept. The immunoSEQ multiplex PCR assay was used to amplify the TCRB and TCRAD loci from a standardized amount of quality-controlled genomic DNA. Amplicons spanned the V(D)J region at a length sufficient to cover the CDR3 and identify V and J genes. Amplicon sequencing was performed on an Illumina platform through the commercial immunoSEQ service. On the study's bioinformatics: Corrections for primer bias and sequencing errors followed previously described methods, while TCRAD and TCRB definitions were based on the IMGT database. Analysis of the repertoires was done with immunoSEQ Analyzer 3.0 and VDJTools and included basic statistics, V/J segment usage, diversity estimates, rarefaction and pairwise overlap. Chao1, ChaoE, Efron-Thisted, Shannon and inverse Simpson indices were used to estimate diversity, which was also estimated on datasets down-sampled to the smallest sample. Repertoire overlap used strict matching of CDR3 nucleotide sequence, V gene and J gene, with Jaccard-based multidimensional scaling clustering. Entries here come from immuneACCESS through TCRdb and include only in-frame sequences with V and J called. Some clones fail to appear in such tables; in the studies checked, an unresolved V gene covers under half of the shortfall, and the cause of the remainder is unknown. V and J calls and clone size are given by that table; D and trimming were obtained from the DNA. Here the sample has approximately 70,000 clones; 95% occur a single time. About 0.03% of the sample is taken by the ten largest.

The chain is encoded by TRBV29-1 joined to TRBJ2-1; confidence is insufficient to name the D gene. The clonotype was recovered from a girl in the first two years of life with a congenital heart defect but otherwise immunologically healthy. The specimen sequenced was thymus tissue. The CDR3 is CSADGDPEQFF. The DNA sequence is TGCAGCGCCGATGGGGATCCTGAGCAGTTCTTC.